These T cell receptor beta chains were read from a single sample in a study of T-cell reconstitution after alpha-beta-depleted transplantation in children. TCRdb re-called the PCR reads through MiXCR, storing one row per CDR3 protein. The data show 25,000 to 35,000 distinct CDR3 sequences, about 7% seen once. The sequences come from peripheral blood, collected 60 days after TCRalphabeta/CD19-depleted stem cell transplant. These receptors all come from a child under two years old who had a stem cell transplant for acute myeloid leukemia, so the T cells may come from the graft donor. Each CDR3 is given with its conserved first and last residue. The D gene is left open where the match is weak. Clone size appears in some rows only: once, few, many, or a class for an expanded clone.

clone size	D gene	J gene	V gene	CDR3 DNA	CDR3 protein
many	.	TRBJ2-1	TRBV7-9	TGTGCCAGCACCTCTGAGGCCTACAATGAGCAGTTCTTC	CASTSEAYNEQFF
many	TRBD1	TRBJ1-5	TRBV5-1	TGCGCCAGCAGCGCGGGACAGGGAGGCAATCAGCCCCAGCATTTT	CASSAGQGGNQPQHF
many	TRBD1	TRBJ2-7	TRBV20-1	TGCAGTGCTAGAGATAGGTCCACCGGGACAGAGGCCTACGAGCAGTACTTC	CSARDRSTGTEAYEQYF
.	.	TRBJ2-7	TRBV6-2/TRBV6-3	TGTGCCAGCGCCATGGGGGTTTACGAGCAGTACTTC	CASAMGVYEQYF
many	TRBD1	TRBJ2-3	TRBV12-3/TRBV12-4	TGTGCCAGCAGGACAGGGGGCGGGGTCGGGTCAGATACGCAGTATTTT	CASRTGGGVGSDTQYF
many	.	TRBJ2-1	TRBV19	TGTGCCAGTAGTATAGTTGCGGCAACCCTGTACAATGAGCAGTTCTTC	CASSIVAATLYNEQFF
many	TRBD1	TRBJ2-5	TRBV5-1	TGCGCCAGCAGCCCACAGGGGGCTTCCAAAGAGACCCAGTACTTC	CASSPQGASKETQYF
many	.	TRBJ2-6	TRBV5-4	TGTGCCAGCAGCTACCGAACAGGGACCGGGGCCAACGTCCTGACTTTC	CASSYRTGTGANVLTF
many	.	TRBJ2-5	TRBV7-7	TGTGCTAGCAGCTTGAGCACAGTTCAAGAGACCCAGTACTTC	CASSLSTVQETQYF
many	.	TRBJ2-5	TRBV2	TGTGCCAGCAGTGTGCTACCCAGTCAGTACTTC	CASSVLPSQYF
many	.	TRBJ1-5	TRBV7-2	TGTGCCAGCAGCTTACACCTAAATCAGCCCCAGCATTTT	CASSLHLNQPQHF
many	.	TRBJ2-7	TRBV4-3	TGCGCCAGCAGCCAAGGCCGCTCCTACGAGCAGTACTTC	CASSQGRSYEQYF
many	TRBD2	TRBJ2-7	TRBV4-2	TGTGCCAGCAGCCCTCCCGGGGGGCCCGGGACTAGCGGGAGGGACGAGCAGTACTTC	CASSPPGGPGTSGRDEQYF
.	TRBD2	TRBJ2-1	TRBV4-2	TGTGCCAGCAGCCAAGATACCGAGACTAGCGGGGGGGCCGAACGAGGTAATGAGCAGTTCTTC	CASSQDTETSGGAERGNEQFF
many	.	TRBJ1-1	TRBV4-1	TGCGCCAGCAGCCAAGATAACAGGGTCACTGAAGCTTTCTTT	CASSQDNRVTEAFF
many	.	TRBJ2-5	TRBV7-6	TGTGCCACTTCCTACCGCTTCCAAGAGACCCAGTACTTC	CATSYRFQETQYF
many	.	TRBJ2-5	TRBV9	TGTGCCAGCAGCCGTCGAGGAGAGACCCAGTACTTC	CASSRRGETQYF
many	.	TRBJ2-2	TRBV7-2	TGTGCCAGCAGCTTAGGGGCCACCGGGGAGCTGTTTTTT	CASSLGATGELFF
many	.	TRBJ1-5	TRBV12-5	TGTGCTAGTGGTTTTCAGGGGTCGGTTTACAATCAGCCCCAGCATTTT	CASGFQGSVYNQPQHF
many	TRBD1	TRBJ1-1	TRBV19	TGTGCCAGTAGTAAAAGGACAGGTCTGGACACTGAAGCTTTCTTT	CASSKRTGLDTEAFF
many	.	TRBJ2-1	TRBV5-1	TGCGCCAGCAGCCCTACACTAGCCGGTAATGAGCAGTTCTTC	CASSPTLAGNEQFF
many	.	TRBJ2-1	TRBV7-9	TGTGCCAGCAGCCCCAGGGGAACAGGGCCCCATGAGCAGTTCTTC	CASSPRGTGPHEQFF
many	TRBD1	TRBJ2-2	TRBV7-9	TGTGCCGGATCTACCGGGACAGGGGGCACCGGGGAGCTGTTTTTT	CAGSTGTGGTGELFF
many	.	TRBJ2-3	TRBV4-2	TGTGCCAGCAGCCTCCTACGAGCGGGCACAGATACGCAGTATTTT	CASSLLRAGTDTQYF
many	TRBD1	TRBJ1-3	TRBV10-1	TGCGCCAGCAGTGAGTCCCGGACAGGGGTCCGAAACACCATATATTTT	CASSESRTGVRNTIYF